The clone carrying this T cell receptor (beta chain) was found once. This specimen comes from a study of shared clonotypes between healthy human individuals. Each unsorted sample relied on around 100 million PBMCs as its source of genomic DNA. Per the authors' pipeline: ImmunoSEQ only sent back junction sequences with no quality scores, so filtering was done differently. The assay was immunoSEQ multiplex PCR, and TCRdb's table has in-frame clones only and misses some. The DNA gave D and trimming, while V, J and clone size come from that table. Seen here are 450,000 to 600,000 clones, 70% to 80% observed once, and the top ten hold roughly 12%. The specimen was PBMCs. This clonotype was sampled from a woman aged 40 to 50 in good health. Some clones in this sample may be carry-over from other donors' samples.

The chain's CDR3 is CASSLSGGSHNEQFF. The DNA of the CDR3 is TGTGCCAGCAGCCTGTCAGGGGGTTCACACAATGAGCAGTTCTTC. J is TRBJ2-1 and V is TRBV11-2; 7 nucleotides match TRBD1. With 5 bases clipped from V and 5 bases from J, the junction kept 9 bases outside the gene matches. The CDR3 covers 15 residues. Germline-derived CDR1 and CDR2 are SGHAT and FQNNGV.